This T cell receptor (beta chain) was captured in a study of blood T cell repertoires in COVID-19. Across the whole study: Both acute and convalescent COVID-19 samples were obtained from the United States, Italy and Spain. T cells, B-cell-depleted T cells, or PBMCs supplied cDNA or gDNA.

In the original processing: Reference gene primer amplification gave estimated nucleated cell counts. The data were produced by immunoSEQ multiplex PCR, yet TCRdb's version contains in-frame clones alone and is incomplete. The DNA was the basis for D and trimming; V, J and clone size are from that table. The data show fewer than 55,000 clones, 88% seen once. This CDR3 spans 16 amino acids. Trimming removed 0 bases from V and 1 base from J, with 9 bases in between. Germline assignment: CDR1 SGHVS and CDR2 FNYEAQ. The TCR was taken from a man aged 45-65 years with active COVID-19. The sequenced material came from peripheral blood. The V and J genes are TRBV7-6 and TRBJ2-2; D gene uncertain. CDR3 DNA: TGTGCCAGCAGCTTAGCATCCCTTATGAACACCGGGGAGCTGTTTTTT. It specifies CASSLASLMNTGELFF. Combining the CDR3 with reference TRBV7-6 and TRBJ2-2 gives the whole variable domain GAGVSQSPRYKVTKRGQDVALRCDPISGHVSLYWYRQALGQGPEFLTYFNYEAQQDKSGLPNDRFSAERPEGSISTLTIQRTEQRDSAMYRCASSLASLMNTGELFFGEGSRLTVL.